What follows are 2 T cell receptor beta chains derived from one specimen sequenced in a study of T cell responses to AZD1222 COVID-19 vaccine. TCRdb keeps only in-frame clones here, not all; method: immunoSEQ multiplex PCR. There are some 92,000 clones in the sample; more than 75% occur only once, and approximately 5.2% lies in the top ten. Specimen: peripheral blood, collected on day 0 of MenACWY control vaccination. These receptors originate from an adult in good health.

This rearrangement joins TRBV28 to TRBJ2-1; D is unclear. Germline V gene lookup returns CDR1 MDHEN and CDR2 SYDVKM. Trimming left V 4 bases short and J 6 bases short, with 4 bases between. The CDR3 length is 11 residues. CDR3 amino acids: CASSWLNEQFF. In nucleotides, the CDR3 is TGTGCCAGCAGTTGGCTCAATGAGCAGTTCTTC.

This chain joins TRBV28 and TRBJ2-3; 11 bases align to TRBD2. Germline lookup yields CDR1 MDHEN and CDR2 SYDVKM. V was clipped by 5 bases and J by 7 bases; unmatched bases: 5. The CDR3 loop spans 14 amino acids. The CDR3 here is CASSPGTSGYTQYF. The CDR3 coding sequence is TGTGCCAGCAGTCCCGGGACTAGCGGATATACGCAGTATTTT.